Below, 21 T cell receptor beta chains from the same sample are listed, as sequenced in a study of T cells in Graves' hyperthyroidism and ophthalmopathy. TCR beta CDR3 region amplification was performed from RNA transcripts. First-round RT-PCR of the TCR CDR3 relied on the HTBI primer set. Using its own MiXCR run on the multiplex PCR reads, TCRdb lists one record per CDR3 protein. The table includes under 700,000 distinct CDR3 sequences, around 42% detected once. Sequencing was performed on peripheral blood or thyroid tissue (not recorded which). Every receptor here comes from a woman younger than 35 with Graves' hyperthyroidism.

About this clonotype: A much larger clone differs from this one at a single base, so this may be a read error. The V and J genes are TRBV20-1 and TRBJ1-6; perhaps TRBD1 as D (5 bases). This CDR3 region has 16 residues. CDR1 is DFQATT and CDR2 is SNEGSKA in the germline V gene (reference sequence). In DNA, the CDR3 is TGCAGTGCTAGCTCCGGGGCGCGGACCTATAATCCACCCCTCCACTTT. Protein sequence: CSASSGARTYNPPLHF.

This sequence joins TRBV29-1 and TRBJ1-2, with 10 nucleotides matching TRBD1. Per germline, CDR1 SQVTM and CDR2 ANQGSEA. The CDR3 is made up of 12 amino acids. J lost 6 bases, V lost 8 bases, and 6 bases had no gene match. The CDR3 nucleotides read TGCAGCTTATTCGGGACAGGGGATGGCTACACCTTC. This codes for CSLFGTGDGYTF.

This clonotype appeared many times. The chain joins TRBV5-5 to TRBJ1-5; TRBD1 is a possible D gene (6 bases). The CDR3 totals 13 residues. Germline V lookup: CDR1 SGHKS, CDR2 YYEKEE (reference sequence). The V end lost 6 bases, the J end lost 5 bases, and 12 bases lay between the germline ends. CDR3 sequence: CASTKQGDQPQHF. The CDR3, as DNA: TGTGCCAGCACCAAACAGGGAGATCAGCCCCAGCATTTT.

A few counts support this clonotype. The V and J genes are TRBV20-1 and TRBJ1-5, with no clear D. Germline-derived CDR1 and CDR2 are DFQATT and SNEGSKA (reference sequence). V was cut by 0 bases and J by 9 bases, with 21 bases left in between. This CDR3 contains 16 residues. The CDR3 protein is CSARDLVGSTSSPQHF. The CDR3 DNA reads TGCAGTGCTAGAGATCTTGTCGGCAGTACCTCGTCGCCCCAGCATTTT.

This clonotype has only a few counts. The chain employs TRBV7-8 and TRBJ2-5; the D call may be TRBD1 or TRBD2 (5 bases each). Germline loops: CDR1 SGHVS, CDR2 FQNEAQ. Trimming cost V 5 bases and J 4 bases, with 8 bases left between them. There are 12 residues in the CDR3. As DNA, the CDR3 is TGTGCCAGCAGCGCCGGGACAGAGACCCAGTACTTC. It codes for CASSAGTETQYF.

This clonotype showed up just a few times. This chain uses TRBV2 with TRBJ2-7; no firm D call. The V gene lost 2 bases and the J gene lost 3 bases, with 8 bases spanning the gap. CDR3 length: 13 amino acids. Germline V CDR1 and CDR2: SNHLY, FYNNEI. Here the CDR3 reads CASSEINYYEQYF. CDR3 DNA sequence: TGTGCCAGCAGTGAAATAAACTACTACGAGCAGTACTTC.

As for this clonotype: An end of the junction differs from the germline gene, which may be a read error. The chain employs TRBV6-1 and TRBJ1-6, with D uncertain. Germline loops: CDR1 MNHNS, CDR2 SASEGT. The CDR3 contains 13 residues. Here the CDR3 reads CAISEAARSALHF. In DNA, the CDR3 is TGTGCCATCAGTGAAGCAGCACGTTCAGCCCTCCACTTT.

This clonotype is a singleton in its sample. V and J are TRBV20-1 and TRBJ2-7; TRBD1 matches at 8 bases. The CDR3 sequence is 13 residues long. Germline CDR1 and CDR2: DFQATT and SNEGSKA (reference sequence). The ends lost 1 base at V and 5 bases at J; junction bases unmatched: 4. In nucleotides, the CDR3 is TGCAGTGCTAGAGTCGGACAGGGCAACGAGCAGTACTTC. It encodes CSARVGQGNEQYF.

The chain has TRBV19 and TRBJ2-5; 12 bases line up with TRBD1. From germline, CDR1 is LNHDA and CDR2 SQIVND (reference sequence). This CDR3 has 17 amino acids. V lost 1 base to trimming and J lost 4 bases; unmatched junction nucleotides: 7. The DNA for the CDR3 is TGTGCCAGTAGTATAGTCGGGACAGGGGGCGCGGGAGAGACCCAGTACTTC. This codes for CASSIVGTGGAGETQYF.

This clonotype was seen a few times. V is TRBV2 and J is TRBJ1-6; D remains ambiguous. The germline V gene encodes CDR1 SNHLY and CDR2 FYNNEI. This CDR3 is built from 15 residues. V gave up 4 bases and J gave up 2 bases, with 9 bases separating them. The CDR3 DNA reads TGTGCCAGCAGTGTACGGCTCCCCTATAATTCACCCCTCCACTTT. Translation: CASSVRLPYNSPLHF.

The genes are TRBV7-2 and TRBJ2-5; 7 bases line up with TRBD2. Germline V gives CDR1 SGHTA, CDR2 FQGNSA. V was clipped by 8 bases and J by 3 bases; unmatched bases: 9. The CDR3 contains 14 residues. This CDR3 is CASSPTGGEETQYF. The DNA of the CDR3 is TGTGCCAGCTCACCAACGGGGGGTGAAGAGACCCAGTACTTC. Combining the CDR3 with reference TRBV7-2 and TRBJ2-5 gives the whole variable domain GAGVSQSPSNKVTEKGKDVELRCDPISGHTALYWYRQSLGQGLEFLIYFQGNSAPDKSGLPSDRFSAERTGGSVSTLTIQRTQQEDSAVYLCASSPTGGEETQYFGPGTRLLVL.

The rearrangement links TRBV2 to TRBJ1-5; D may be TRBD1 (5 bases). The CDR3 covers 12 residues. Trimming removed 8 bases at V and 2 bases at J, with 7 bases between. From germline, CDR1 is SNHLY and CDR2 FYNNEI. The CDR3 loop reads CASLQGNQPQHF. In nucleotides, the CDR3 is TGTGCCAGCTTACAGGGCAATCAGCCCCAGCATTTT.

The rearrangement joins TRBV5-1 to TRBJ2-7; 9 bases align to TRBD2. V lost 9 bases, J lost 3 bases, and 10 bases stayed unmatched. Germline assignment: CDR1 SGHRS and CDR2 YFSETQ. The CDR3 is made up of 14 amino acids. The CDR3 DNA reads TGCGCCACCAGGGGCGGGAGGGAGGACTACGAGCAGTACTTC. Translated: CATRGGREDYEQYF. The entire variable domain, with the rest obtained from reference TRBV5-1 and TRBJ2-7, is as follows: KAGVTQTPRYLIKTRGQQVTLSCSPISGHRSVSWYQQTPGQGLQFLFEYFSETQRNKGNFPGRFSGRQFSNSRSEMNVSTLELGDSALYLCATRGGREDYEQYFGPGTRLTVT.

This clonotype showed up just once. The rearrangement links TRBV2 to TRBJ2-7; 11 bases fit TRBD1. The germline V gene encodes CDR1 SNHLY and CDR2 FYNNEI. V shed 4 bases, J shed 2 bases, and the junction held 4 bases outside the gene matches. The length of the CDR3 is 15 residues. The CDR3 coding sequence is TGTGCCAGCAGTGGGGGACAGGGGGGCCCCTACGAGCAGTACTTC. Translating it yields CASSGGQGGPYEQYF.

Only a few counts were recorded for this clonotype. The DNA of the CDR3 is TGTGCCAGCAGCCGGGACTTAAATTTCTACGAGCAGTACTTC. As protein: CASSRDLNFYEQYF. The rearrangement links TRBV7-9 to TRBJ2-7, with a tentative D call TRBD2 (6 bases). CDR3 size: 14 residues. The germline gives CDR1 SEHNR, CDR2 FQNEAQ (reference sequence). Deletions cut 5 bases from V and 3 bases from J, with 14 bases between.

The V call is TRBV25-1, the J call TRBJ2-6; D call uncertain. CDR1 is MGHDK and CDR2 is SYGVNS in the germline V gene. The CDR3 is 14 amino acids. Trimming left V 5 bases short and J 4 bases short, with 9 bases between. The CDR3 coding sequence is TGTGCCAGCAGTCTCCGCTGGGGGGCCAACGTCCTGACTTTC. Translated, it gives CASSLRWGANVLTF.

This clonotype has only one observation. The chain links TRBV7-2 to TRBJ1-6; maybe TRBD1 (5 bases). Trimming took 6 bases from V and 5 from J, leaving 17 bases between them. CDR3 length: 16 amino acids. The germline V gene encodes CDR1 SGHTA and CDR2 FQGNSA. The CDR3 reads CASSFRPGWNNSPLHF. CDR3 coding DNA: TGTGCCAGCAGTTTTCGGCCAGGGTGGAATAATTCACCCCTCCACTTT.

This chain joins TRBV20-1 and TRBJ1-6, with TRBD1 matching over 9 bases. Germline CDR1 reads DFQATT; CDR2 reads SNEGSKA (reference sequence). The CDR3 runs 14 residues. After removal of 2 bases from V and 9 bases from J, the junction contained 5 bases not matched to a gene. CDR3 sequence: CSARTGTGSSPLHF. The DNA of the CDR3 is TGCAGTGCTAGAACCGGGACAGGGAGTTCACCCCTCCACTTT.

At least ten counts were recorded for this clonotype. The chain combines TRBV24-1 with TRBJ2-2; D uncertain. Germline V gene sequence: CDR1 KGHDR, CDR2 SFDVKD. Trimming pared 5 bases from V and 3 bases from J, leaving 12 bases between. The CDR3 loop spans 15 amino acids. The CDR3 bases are TGTGCCACCAGTGCTGTAATCGCGGACACCGGGGAGCTGTTTTTT. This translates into CATSAVIADTGELFF.

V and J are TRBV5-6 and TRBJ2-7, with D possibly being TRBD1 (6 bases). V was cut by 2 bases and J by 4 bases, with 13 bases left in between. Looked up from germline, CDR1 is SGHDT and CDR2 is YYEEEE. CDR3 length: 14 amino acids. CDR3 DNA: TGTGCCAGCAGCTTTGGCAGGGGCGGGTACGAGCAGTACTTC. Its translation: CASSFGRGGYEQYF.

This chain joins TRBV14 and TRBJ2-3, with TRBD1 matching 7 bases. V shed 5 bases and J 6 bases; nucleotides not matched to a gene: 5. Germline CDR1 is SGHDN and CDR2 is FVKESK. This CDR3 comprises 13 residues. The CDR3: CASSFQQGDTQYF. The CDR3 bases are TGTGCCAGCAGCTTCCAACAGGGGGATACGCAGTATTTT.